The 6 T cell receptor beta chains presented below share a single source sample, sequenced in a study of T cell repertoires in cytomegalovirus infection. In TCRdb, the reads were re-called with MiXCR into one record per CDR3 protein. The table has some 590,000 distinct CDR3 sequences, 40% seen once. These receptors have no known antigen. Sequencing was performed on cultured PBMCs, taken from culture after CMV antigen stimulation. These receptors all come from a human donor in good health (CMV status not recorded). Some clones in this sample may be carry-over from other donors' samples.

The chain combines TRBV7-2 with TRBJ1-2; D is uncertain. There are 12 residues in the CDR3. Germline lookup yields CDR1 SGHTA and CDR2 FQGNSA. Trimming removed 5 bases at V and 7 bases at J, with 11 bases between. The CDR3 here is CASSPTSGGYTF. In DNA, the CDR3 is TGTGCCAGCAGCCCCACGAGCGGTGGCTACACCTTC.

The chain is built from TRBV6-1 and TRBJ2-4, with 8 bases identical to TRBD2. V trimming: 6 bases; J trimming: 9 bases; junction bases outside the gene matches: 7. Germline CDR1 and CDR2: MNHNS and SASEGT. This CDR3 has 13 amino acids. The chain's CDR3 is CASSAGLAAIQYF. The CDR3 DNA reads as TGTGCCAGCAGCGCCGGACTAGCTGCCATTCAGTACTTC.

This clonotype was detected many times. The chain employs TRBV7-6 and TRBJ2-7, with 9 bases matching TRBD1. Trimming at V came to 1 base and at J to 2 bases, leaving 18 bases not matched to a gene. CDR3 size: 20 residues. CDR1 is SGHVS and CDR2 is FNYEAQ in the germline V gene. CDR3 region: CASSLVAWLDLRTGAYEQYF. CDR3 DNA: TGTGCCAGCAGCTTAGTTGCGTGGTTGGACCTTAGGACAGGGGCCTACGAGCAGTACTTC.

This chain connects TRBV7-2 to TRBJ2-7, with TRBD1 identical over 9 bases. The junction had 5 bases not matched to a gene; V was cut back by 5 bases and J by 3 bases. CDR1 is SGHTA, CDR2 FQGNSA, per germline. This CDR3 spans 14 amino acids. CDR3 coding DNA: TGTGCCAGCAGCCCCAACAGGGGGCACTACGAGCAGTACTTC. Protein sequence: CASSPNRGHYEQYF.

This clonotype was found a few times. The rearrangement links TRBV2 to TRBJ2-5; 8 bases match TRBD1. V lost 4 bases and J lost 1; bases outside the gene matches: 5. The CDR3 runs to 15 residues. CDR1 is SNHLY, CDR2 FYNNEI, per germline. CDR3 protein: CASSGLTGGQETQYF. CDR3 DNA: TGTGCCAGCAGTGGTCTAACAGGGGGCCAAGAGACCCAGTACTTC.

J is TRBJ2-3 and V is TRBV12-3 or TRBV12-4, with 11 nucleotides matching TRBD2. The V and J ends lost 6 bases and 2 bases, in that order; junction bases with no gene match: 7. CDR3 length: 16 amino acids. CDR3 bases: TGTGCCAGCAGCCACGGGACTAGCGGATACACAGATACGCAGTATTTT. Translating gives CASSHGTSGYTDTQYF.